These T cell receptor beta chains were read from a single sample in a study of cytomegalovirus exposure and HLA in healthy donors. Data came from immunoSEQ multiplex PCR; TCRdb stores just in-frame clones and leaves some out. The data show under 250,000 clones, with about 80% seen just once and about 1.9% held by the top ten. The sample was PBMCs. Source of these receptors: a man aged 30-40 years in good health and CMV-seronegative. CDR3s include the opening cysteine and the closing phenylalanine or tryptophan. D genes are given only for firm matches. Clone size is not always given. Where it is, it says once, few, many or a class for expanded clones.

j_call,cdr3_length,d_call,v_call,clone_size,cdr3_aa,cdr3_nt
TRBJ1-5,12,TRBD1,TRBV7-9,-,CASSSRQGAQHF,TGTGCCAGCAGCTCAAGACAGGGAGCCCAGCATTTT
TRBJ2-1,15,-,TRBV15,-,CATSSTSRTYNEQFF,TGTGCCACCAGCAGTACTAGCCGAACCTACAATGAGCAGTTCTTC
TRBJ2-2,13,-,TRBV18,once,CASSPQPTGELFF,TGTGCCAGCTCACCACAGCCAACCGGGGAGCTGTTTTTT
TRBJ1-4,14,TRBD1,TRBV5-1,-,CASSWGTGGEKLFF,TGCGCCAGCAGCTGGGGGACAGGGGGCGAAAAACTGTTTTTT
TRBJ1-2,13,-,TRBV6-5,-,CASSRSRQDGYTF,TGTGCCAGCAGCAGGTCGCGTCAAGACGGCTACACCTTC
TRBJ1-4,18,-,TRBV7-9,-,CASSLYFVTASPNEKLFF,TGTGCCAGCAGCTTATATTTCGTGACAGCCAGTCCTAATGAAAAACTGTTTTTT
TRBJ1-1,14,-,TRBV28,-,CASSYEGWNTEAFF,TGTGCCAGCAGTTACGAGGGTTGGAACACTGAAGCTTTCTTT
TRBJ1-5,19,-,TRBV10-1,-,CASSEPGTPGAMANQPQHF,TGCGCCAGCAGTGAGCCCGGGACACCCGGGGCCATGGCAAATCAGCCCCAGCATTTT
TRBJ2-1,14,-,TRBV7-9,-,CASSRDRNYNEQFF,TGTGCCAGCAGCCGCGACAGGAACTACAATGAGCAGTTCTTC
TRBJ1-1,15,-,TRBV27,-,CASSSGGGGNTEAFF,TGTGCCAGCAGTTCAGGTGGGGGGGGGAACACTGAAGCTTTCTTT
TRBJ2-7,14,-,TRBV10-1,-,CASSSDRLPYEQYF,TGCGCCAGCAGTTCTGACAGGTTACCCTACGAGCAGTACTTC
TRBJ2-2,14,-,TRBV2,once,CASRGLLPAGELFF,TGTGCCAGCAGGGGGCTCCTACCCGCCGGGGAGCTGTTTTTT
TRBJ1-1,15,TRBD1,TRBV25-1,few,CASSDAAGGAAEAFF,TGTGCCAGCAGTGACGCGGCAGGGGGCGCGGCTGAAGCTTTCTTT
TRBJ1-1,14,-,TRBV15,-,CATSRDLREAEAFF,TGTGCCACCAGCAGAGATTTGCGGGAGGCTGAAGCTTTCTTT
TRBJ2-5,16,-,TRBV2,-,CASSERTGRGQETQYF,TGTGCCAGCAGTGAACGGACAGGGAGGGGACAAGAGACCCAGTACTTC
TRBJ2-7,11,-,TRBV28,-,CASTRGYEQYF,TGTGCCAGCACTCGGGGCTACGAGCAGTACTTC